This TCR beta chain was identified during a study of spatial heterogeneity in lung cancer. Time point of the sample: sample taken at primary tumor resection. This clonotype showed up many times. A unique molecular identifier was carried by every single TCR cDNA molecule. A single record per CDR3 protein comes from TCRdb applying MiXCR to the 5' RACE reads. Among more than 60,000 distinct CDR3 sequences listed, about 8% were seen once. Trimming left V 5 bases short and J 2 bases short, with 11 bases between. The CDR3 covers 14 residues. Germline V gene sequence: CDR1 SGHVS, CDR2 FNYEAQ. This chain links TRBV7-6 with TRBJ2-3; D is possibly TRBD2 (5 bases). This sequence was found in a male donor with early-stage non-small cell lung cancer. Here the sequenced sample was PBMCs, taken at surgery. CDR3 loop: CASSLLGITDTQYF. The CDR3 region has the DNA TGTGCCAGCAGCCTGCTCGGGATCACAGATACGCAGTATTTT.